This TCR beta chain was profiled in a study of control samples from healthy donors and cancer patients. Trimming took off 7 bases at V and 7 bases at J, with 17 bases between the two ends. The V gene's germline CDR1 is LNHDA and CDR2 SQIVND (reference sequence). CDR3 size: 14 residues. TCRdb's copy holds only in-frame clones and misses some; the assay was immunoSEQ multiplex PCR. Altogether about 83,000 clones are present, 91% being singletons, with the ten largest covering around 17%. The chain carries TRBV19 and TRBJ1-5; D is possibly TRBD1 (6 bases). Sample: blood. This TCR derives from a man aged 45-65 years in good health. The CDR3: CASTRFAQGQPQHF. The CDR3, as DNA: TGTGCCAGTACCCGCTTCGCACAGGGACAGCCCCAGCATTTT.